This T cell receptor (beta chain) comes out of a study of blood T cell repertoires in COVID-19. At the level of the study: Samples taken during acute and convalescent COVID-19 were collected in the United States, Italy and Spain. T cells, B-cell-depleted T cells, or PBMCs provided the cDNA or gDNA that served as material.

Methods used by the authors: Estimates of nucleated cell counts were drawn from the amplification of reference gene primers. This table comes from immunoSEQ multiplex PCR, and its TCRdb copy is limited to in-frame clones, with some not included. The D gene and trimming were derived from the DNA, and the V and J assignments and clone size from that table. The sample yields 250,000 to 300,000 clones, around 89% seen once. Note on this clone: Other nucleotide sequences from this sample produce the same CDR3.

Seattle cases were enrolled at active infection and followed longitudinally. J was trimmed by 0 bases and V by 5 bases; bases with no gene match: 3. This CDR3 contains 15 residues. Per the germline V gene, CDR1 is SGHTA and CDR2 is FQGNSA. The sequencing input was peripheral blood. The chain combines TRBV7-2 with TRBJ2-1; 8 positions agree with TRBD1. The receptor comes from a woman aged 45 to 65 with COVID-19, enrolled during active disease. The CDR3 DNA reads TGTGCCAGCAGCCTCGACAGGGGCTCCTACAATGAGCAGTTCTTC. Residues: CASSLDRGSYNEQFF.